These 24 T cell receptor beta chains came from one sample sequenced in a study of T-cell reconstitution after alpha-beta-depleted transplantation in children. This sample's TCRbeta library carried unique molecular identifier barcodes. In TCRdb, the PCR reads were re-called with MiXCR into one record per CDR3 protein. Here the sample spans about 1,000,000 distinct CDR3 sequences, about 29% being singletons. The specimen comprised PBMCs, mostly from graft donor cells, sampled 360 days after TCRalphabeta/CD19-depleted stem cell transplant. All receptors come from a boy under two years old who had a stem cell transplant for SCID, so the T cells may come from the graft donor.

The chain is built from TRBV15 and TRBJ2-3, with D possibly matching TRBD2 (6 bases). V was pared by 3 bases and J by 1 base, with 17 bases between. This CDR3 contains 17 residues. In germline, CDR1 is LNHNV, CDR2 YYDKDF (reference sequence). Written as DNA, the CDR3 is TGTGCCACCAGCAGCCCACTGTGGCGGGGCCGCACAGATACGCAGTATTTT. This sequence encodes CATSSPLWRGRTDTQYF. Together with reference TRBV15 and TRBJ2-3, the CDR3 gives the full variable domain: DAMVIQNPRYQVTQFGKPVTLSCSQTLNHNVMYWYQQKSSQAPKLLFHYYDKDFNNEADTPDNFQSRRPNTSFCFLDIRSPGLGDTAMYLCATSSPLWRGRTDTQYFGPGTRLTVL.

This clonotype was picked up a small number of times. CDR3: CSVEAKGGRYNEQFF. The CDR3, as DNA: TGCAGCGTTGAAGCAAAGGGAGGAAGGTACAATGAGCAGTTCTTC. J is TRBJ2-1 and V is TRBV29-1, with D possibly being TRBD2 (6 bases). Germline V gives CDR1 SQVTM, CDR2 ANQGSEA. Between the trimmed V and J ends, which lost 1 base and 4 bases, there was a span of 14 bases. The CDR3 loop spans 15 amino acids.

This clonotype has a handful of counts. The chain employs TRBV12-3 or TRBV12-4 and TRBJ2-2; D is possibly TRBD2 (6 bases). The V end lost 6 bases, the J end lost 1 base, and 12 bases lay between the germline ends. This CDR3 contains 15 residues. CDR3 sequence: CASRPRGRNTGELFF. Written as DNA, the CDR3 is TGTGCCAGCAGGCCCCGGGGGAGGAACACCGGGGAGCTGTTTTTT.

The chain employs TRBV23-1 and TRBJ1-3; no reliable D call. TRBV23-1 is an open reading frame, and its role is uncertain. The CDR3 is made up of 11 amino acids. The V end lost 7 bases, the J end lost 9 bases, and 10 bases lay between the germline ends. CDR3 DNA: TGCGCCAGCACCCCTGAAGGCACCATATATTTT. Residues: CASTPEGTIYF.

The chain has TRBV20-1 and TRBJ1-1; D is unclear. The CDR3 sequence is 13 residues long. With 3 bases removed from V and 0 bases from J, the gap between germline ends came to 8 bases. Germline values: CDR1 DFQATT, CDR2 SNEGSKA (reference sequence). In nucleotides, the CDR3 is TGCAGTGCTAGGACTACAGTGAACACTGAAGCTTTCTTT. Translation gives CSARTTVNTEAFF.

This rearrangement joins TRBV4-1 to TRBJ1-5; tentative D call: TRBD1 (6 bases). The CDR3 runs 16 residues. Germline assignment: CDR1 MGHRA and CDR2 YSYEKL. Trimming cost V 0 bases and J 4 bases, with 13 bases left between them. CDR3 loop: CASSQERVQGNQPQHF. The CDR3 nucleotides read TGCGCCAGCAGCCAAGAAAGGGTCCAGGGGAATCAGCCCCAGCATTTT.

This clonotype was counted between two and nine times. The rearrangement joins TRBV29-1 to TRBJ1-1, with TRBD1 matching over 7 bases. Trimming removed 4 bases from V and 4 bases from J; junction bases left unmatched: 6. CDR1 SQVTM and CDR2 ANQGSEA come from the germline V gene. This CDR3 region has 13 residues. CDR3 in amino acids: CSVAQTGRTEAFF. The CDR3 DNA follows: TGCAGCGTTGCGCAGACAGGGCGCACTGAAGCTTTCTTT.

The chain couples TRBV12-3 or TRBV12-4 to TRBJ2-3; D remains unclear. This CDR3 spans 15 amino acids. V lost 2 bases and J 0 bases, leaving 9 bases between the germline ends. In nucleotides, the CDR3 is TGTGCCAGCAGTTTATGGCTAGTTAGCACAGATACGCAGTATTTT. Residues: CASSLWLVSTDTQYF.

The chain couples TRBV6-5 to TRBJ1-2, with unresolved D. The V gene lost 8 bases and the J gene lost 4 bases, with 17 bases spanning the gap. This CDR3 comprises 14 residues. Per germline, CDR1 MNHEY and CDR2 SVGAGI. CDR3 amino acids: CASAETGVGYGYTF. CDR3 sequence (DNA): TGTGCCAGCGCCGAGACCGGCGTAGGCTATGGCTACACCTTC.

This clonotype was seen a few times. The chain has TRBV9 and TRBJ2-7; D gene uncertain. Germline V CDR1 and CDR2: SGDLS, YYNGEE. V was shortened by 0 bases and J by 6 bases, with 10 bases between the two germline ends. CDR3 length: 13 amino acids. CDR3 bases: TGTGCCAGCAGCGTAGGCAGCACCTCCGAGCAGTACTTC. The encoded protein is CASSVGSTSEQYF. The complete variable domain, with remaining parts taken from reference TRBV9 and TRBJ2-7, reads DSGVTQTPKHLITATGQRVTLRCSPRSGDLSVYWYQQSLDQGLQFLIQYYNGEERAKGNILERFSAQQFPDLHSELNLSSLELGDSALYFCASSVGSTSEQYFGPGTRLTVT.

The V call is TRBV7-9, the J call TRBJ2-1; the D gene is possibly TRBD2 (5 bases). CDR1 SEHNR and CDR2 FQNEAQ come from the germline V gene (reference sequence). Trimming removed 5 bases at V and 10 bases at J, with 18 bases between. CDR3 length: 14 residues. In nucleotides, the CDR3 is TGTGCCAGCAGCGAGGTGCTAGCCTCTCAAGAGCAGTTCTTC. Its protein is CASSEVLASQEQFF.

V gene TRBV28 combines with J gene TRBJ2-3, with 8 bases lining up with TRBD2. CDR1 MDHEN and CDR2 SYDVKM come from the germline V gene. The CDR3 length is 15 residues. After removal of 4 bases from V and 0 bases from J, the junction contained 3 bases not matched to a gene. CDR3 DNA: TGTGCCAGCAGTTGGAAGCGGGGGAGCACAGATACGCAGTATTTT. This encodes CASSWKRGSTDTQYF.

This clonotype has just a few counts. The J gene is TRBJ2-3, the V gene TRBV6-1, with D possibly TRBD2 on 6 matching bases. The CDR3 length is 14 residues. V lost 4 bases and J 4 bases, leaving 12 bases between the germline ends. Germline lookup yields CDR1 MNHNS and CDR2 SASEGT. CDR3 DNA: TGTGCCAGCAGTGGGGGTTTAGCGGCAGATACGCAGTATTTT. Encoded protein: CASSGGLAADTQYF.

This clonotype was seen repeatedly, ten times or more. V gene TRBV6-1 combines with J gene TRBJ1-2; possibly TRBD1 for D (6 bases). The CDR3 contains 14 residues. Per the germline V gene, CDR1 is MNHNS and CDR2 is SASEGT. V lost 10 bases, J lost 4 bases, and 19 bases lay in between. The CDR3 loop is CATLAGGLGYGYTF. CDR3 nucleotide sequence: TGTGCCACCCTCGCGGGGGGGCTCGGCTATGGCTACACCTTC.

The rearrangement links TRBV20-1 to TRBJ2-7, with TRBD2 matching 8 bases. V was pared by 5 bases and J by 3 bases, with 12 bases of the junction left unmatched. Per germline, CDR1 DFQATT and CDR2 SNEGSKA (reference sequence). The CDR3 runs 15 residues. Here the CDR3 DNA reads TGCAGTGCTGCTAGGGGGGCGGGGGGCCGCTACGAGCAGTACTTC. Its translation is CSAARGAGGRYEQYF.

This clonotype occurred a few times. The rearrangement joins TRBV10-3 to TRBJ1-1; tentatively, D is TRBD1 (5 bases). Germline CDR1 and CDR2: ENHRY and SYGVKD. Trimming took off 8 bases at V and 0 bases at J, with 16 bases between the two ends. The CDR3 contains 15 residues. The DNA of the CDR3 is TGTGCCATCCACCCACACGGGACCATGAACACTGAAGCTTTCTTT. Protein product: CAIHPHGTMNTEAFF.

This clonotype was seen ten or more times. The chain couples TRBV25-1 to TRBJ2-1, with 11 bases identical to TRBD2. Germline V gene sequence: CDR1 MGHDK, CDR2 SYGVNS. V lost 3 bases, J lost 2 bases, and 9 bases stayed unmatched. This CDR3 comprises 18 residues. CDR3 in DNA: TGTGCCAGCAGTGATTCCCGGCAACTAGCGGGAGCCTACAATGAGCAGTTCTTC. This translates into CASSDSRQLAGAYNEQFF.

This clonotype showed up many times. The chain carries TRBV6-1 and TRBJ1-3, with D unclear. Trimming cost V 6 bases and J 0 bases, with 12 bases left between them. CDR1 is MNHNS, CDR2 SASEGT, per germline. The CDR3 totals 15 residues. The CDR3, as DNA: TGTGCCAGCAGCCCCGGCAGTAGCTCTGGAAACACCATATATTTT. Translated, it gives CASSPGSSSGNTIYF.

The genes are TRBV7-2 and TRBJ1-1, with TRBD1 identical over 9 bases. The CDR3 consists of 16 residues. Germline V gene data show CDR1 as SGHTA and CDR2 as FQGNSA. V trimming: 1 base; J trimming: 9 bases; junction bases outside the gene matches: 12. The CDR3 is CASSLDWDRVIGKAFF. In DNA, the CDR3 is TGTGCCAGCAGCTTAGATTGGGACAGGGTTATCGGAAAAGCTTTCTTT.

The chain combines TRBV10-3 with TRBJ1-1; the D gene is possibly TRBD1 (5 bases). CDR3 length: 13 amino acids. Germline V gene sequence: CDR1 ENHRY, CDR2 SYGVKD. V dropped 4 bases and J dropped 1 base, with 7 bases sitting between them. CDR3 sequence: CAISVRGNTEAFF. CDR3 nucleotide sequence: TGTGCCATCAGTGTTAGGGGGAACACTGAAGCTTTCTTT.

This rearrangement joins TRBV9 to TRBJ2-3, with 7 bases lining up with TRBD2. CDR3 length: 15 residues. Germline CDR1 SGDLS, CDR2 YYNGEE. V gave up 0 bases and J gave up 4 bases; unmatched junction bases: 5. The CDR3 here is CASSVVTSASDTQYF. CDR3 sequence (DNA): TGTGCCAGCAGCGTAGTTACTAGCGCTTCAGATACGCAGTATTTT. Using reference TRBV9 and TRBJ2-3 for the parts outside the CDR3, the full variable domain is DSGVTQTPKHLITATGQRVTLRCSPRSGDLSVYWYQQSLDQGLQFLIQYYNGEERAKGNILERFSAQQFPDLHSELNLSSLELGDSALYFCASSVVTSASDTQYFGPGTRLTVL.

This clonotype was seen more than once but under ten times. The chain links TRBV10-3 to TRBJ2-5, with D perhaps given as TRBD1 or TRBD2 (6 bases each). The CDR3 is 15 residues long. Germline CDR1 is ENHRY and CDR2 is SYGVKD. Trimming pared 11 bases from V and 2 bases from J, leaving 21 bases between. The CDR3 DNA reads as TGTGCCTCCGGTAGGGGTGAGGGGGGTCAAGAGACCCAGTACTTC. Protein: CASGRGEGGQETQYF.

Notes on this clonotype: At one boundary the junction diverges from the germline segment, which might be a read error. This chain links TRBV4-2 with TRBJ2-3; either TRBD1 or TRBD2 may supply D (5 bases each). Germline assignment: CDR1 LGHNA and CDR2 YNFKEQ. The CDR3 contains 14 residues. The CDR3 DNA follows: TGTGCCAGCGGCCAGGCCAGGGACGGGGATACGCAGTATTTT. Protein: CASGQARDGDTQYF.

This clonotype was recorded a few times. V usage is TRBV20-1 and J usage is TRBJ2-1, with a possible D match to TRBD2 (5 bases). Germline V lookup: CDR1 DFQATT, CDR2 SNEGSKA (reference sequence). Trimming removed 1 base from V and 7 bases from J, with 14 bases in between. CDR3 size: 14 residues. CDR3 loop: CSARAGWGVNEQFF. For the CDR3, the DNA is TGCAGTGCTAGAGCTGGCTGGGGAGTGAATGAGCAGTTCTTC.